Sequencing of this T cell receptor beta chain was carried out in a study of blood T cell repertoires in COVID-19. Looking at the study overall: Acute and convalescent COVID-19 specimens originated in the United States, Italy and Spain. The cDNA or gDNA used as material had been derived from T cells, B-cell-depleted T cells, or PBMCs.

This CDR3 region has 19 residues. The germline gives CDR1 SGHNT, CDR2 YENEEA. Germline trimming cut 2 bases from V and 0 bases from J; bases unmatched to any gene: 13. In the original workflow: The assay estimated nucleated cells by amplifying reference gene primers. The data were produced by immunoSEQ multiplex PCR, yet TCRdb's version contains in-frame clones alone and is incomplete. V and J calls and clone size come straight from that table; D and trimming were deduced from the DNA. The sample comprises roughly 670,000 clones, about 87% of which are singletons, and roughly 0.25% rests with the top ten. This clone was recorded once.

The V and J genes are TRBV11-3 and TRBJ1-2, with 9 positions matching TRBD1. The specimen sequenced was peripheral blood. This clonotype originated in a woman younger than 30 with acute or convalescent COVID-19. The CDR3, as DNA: TGTGCCAGCAGCTTACCTGGTTGGACAGGGGAACCTTCTAACTATGGCTACACCTTC. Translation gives CASSLPGWTGEPSNYGYTF.